This paragraph reports one T cell receptor beta chain. The sample belongs to a study of shared T cell receptors in the human thymus. Trimming removed 0 bases at V and 0 bases at J, with 9 bases between. Germline V gene data show CDR1 as SGHTS and CDR2 as YDEGEE. CDR3 length equals 15 residues. TCRdb's table, derived via immunoSEQ multiplex PCR, lists solely in-frame clones and lacks some. Of 700,000 or so clones in the sample, 70% to 90% were seen once. In addition, the sample was reused for a study of human thymus T cells. That source adds: The people who donated were healthy Finnish babies having corrective surgery for congenital heart defects. Corrective heart surgery yielded the resections from which the thymus tissue came. Across thymic and blood repertoires, the usage of V and J genes appeared to be biased. Related studies noted strongly shared thymic repertoires across unrelated people.

The receptor comes from a girl less than two years old with a congenital heart defect. The sequenced material came from thymocytes. The chain employs TRBV5-8 and TRBJ1-2; the D is unclear. In DNA, the CDR3 is TGTGCCAGCAGCTTGGGGCCCGGGGCTAACTATGGCTACACCTTC. Protein sequence: CASSLGPGANYGYTF.